Sequencing of this TCR beta chain was carried out in a study of T cells after posttransplantation cyclophosphamide. Cyclophosphamide on days +3 and +4 followed busulfan-fludarabine conditioning and a marrow graft. Repertoires were generated with immunoSEQ multiplex PCR, while TCRdb's copy carries only in-frame clones and drops some. The table has 12,000 or so clones, around nine tenths seen once. With regard to this clone: Its antigen is still unknown.

Overall study results and limits: After PTCy, TRB diversity resembled that of CNI/methotrexate controls.

The CDR3 totals 17 residues. This specimen consisted of PBMCs, obtained after allogeneic stem cell transplant with posttransplant cyclophosphamide. This TCR came from a female patient aged 25-40 years who received an allogeneic stem cell transplant from an unrelated donor, was CMV-positive, and had no GVHD. Some T cells may have come from the graft donor. The J gene is TRBJ2-7, the V gene TRBV21-1; the listed D gene, TRBD2, was not tested against the DNA. TRBV21-1 is noted as a pseudogene. DNA of the CDR3: TGTGCCAGCAGCCAAAGATCGGGGAGAGGGCACTCCTACGAGCAGTACTTC. Protein sequence: CASSQRSGRGHSYEQYF.